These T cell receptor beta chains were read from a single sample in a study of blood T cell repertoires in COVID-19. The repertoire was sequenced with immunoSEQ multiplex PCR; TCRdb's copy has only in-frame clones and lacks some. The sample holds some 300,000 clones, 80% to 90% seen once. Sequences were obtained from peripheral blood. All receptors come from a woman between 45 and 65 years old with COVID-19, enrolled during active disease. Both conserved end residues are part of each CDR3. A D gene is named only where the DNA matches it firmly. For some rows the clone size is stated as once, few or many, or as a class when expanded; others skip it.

cdr3_aa: CASSYDRASEQYF
cdr3_nt: TGTGCCAGCAGTTACGACAGGGCCAGCGAGCAGTACTTC
j_call: TRBJ2-7
clone_size: -
v_call: TRBV6-5
d_call: TRBD1

cdr3_aa: CASSLLAGGSTDTQYF
cdr3_nt: TGCGCCAGCAGCTTGTTGGCGGGAGGCAGCACAGATACGCAGTATTTT
j_call: TRBJ2-3
clone_size: once
v_call: TRBV5-1
d_call: TRBD2

cdr3_aa: CASSLLGAFDGYTF
cdr3_nt: TGTGCCAGCAGCTTACTTGGGGCGTTTGATGGCTACACCTTC
j_call: TRBJ1-2
clone_size: -
v_call: TRBV7-9
d_call: -

cdr3_aa: CASSSTGWMETQYF
cdr3_nt: TGCGCCAGCAGCTCTACAGGGTGGATGGAGACCCAGTACTTC
j_call: TRBJ2-5
clone_size: -
v_call: TRBV5-1
d_call: -

cdr3_aa: CASSPRQINTEAFF
cdr3_nt: TGCGCCAGCAGCCCAAGACAGATAAACACTGAAGCTTTCTTT
j_call: TRBJ1-1
clone_size: -
v_call: TRBV5-1
d_call: -

cdr3_aa: CASSFRGFEQYF
cdr3_nt: TGTGCCAGCAGCTTCCGCGGGTTCGAGCAGTACTTC
j_call: TRBJ2-7
clone_size: -
v_call: TRBV7-9
d_call: -

cdr3_aa: CASSSLGAGKTYEQYF
cdr3_nt: TGTGCCAGCAGCTCGTTAGGGGCAGGGAAAACCTACGAGCAGTACTTC
j_call: TRBJ2-7
clone_size: once
v_call: TRBV11-3
d_call: -

cdr3_aa: CAWRREGFNEKLFF
cdr3_nt: TGTGCCTGGAGGAGGGAGGGGTTTAATGAAAAACTGTTTTTT
j_call: TRBJ1-4
clone_size: -
v_call: TRBV30
d_call: -

cdr3_aa: CASSETMRGEAFF
cdr3_nt: TGTGCCAGCAGTGAGACGATGAGAGGGGAAGCTTTCTTT
j_call: TRBJ1-1
clone_size: -
v_call: TRBV6-1
d_call: -

cdr3_aa: CASGLAGTYEQYF
cdr3_nt: TGTGCCAGCGGACTAGCGGGGACCTACGAGCAGTACTTC
j_call: TRBJ2-7
clone_size: -
v_call: TRBV12-3/TRBV12-4
d_call: TRBD2

cdr3_aa: CASSLGGGSYGYTF
cdr3_nt: TGTGCCAGCAGCTTGGGCGGGGGGAGCTATGGCTACACCTTC
j_call: TRBJ1-2
clone_size: -
v_call: TRBV7-9
d_call: -

cdr3_aa: CASRQGRNQPQHF
cdr3_nt: TGTGCCAGCAGACAGGGCCGGAATCAGCCCCAGCATTTT
j_call: TRBJ1-5
clone_size: -
v_call: TRBV6-5
d_call: -

cdr3_aa: CASSRGTGVNQPQHF
cdr3_nt: TGTGCCAGCTCGCGCGGGACAGGGGTAAATCAGCCCCAGCATTTT
j_call: TRBJ1-5
clone_size: -
v_call: TRBV18
d_call: TRBD1

cdr3_aa: CASGTSDNTGELFF
cdr3_nt: TGTGCCAGCGGGACTAGCGATAACACCGGGGAGCTGTTTTTT
j_call: TRBJ2-2
clone_size: -
v_call: TRBV7-9
d_call: TRBD2

cdr3_aa: CASSLGPANYGYTF
cdr3_nt: TGTGCCAGCAGCTTGGGTCCAGCTAACTATGGCTACACCTTC
j_call: TRBJ1-2
clone_size: -
v_call: TRBV5-8
d_call: -

cdr3_aa: CASSETGAQPQHF
cdr3_nt: TGTGCCAGCAGTGAAACAGGGGCCCAGCCCCAGCATTTT
j_call: TRBJ1-5
clone_size: -
v_call: TRBV2
d_call: TRBD1

cdr3_aa: CASSQDFAGTRVYNEQFF
cdr3_nt: TGTGCCAGCAGCCAAGACTTCGCCGGGACTAGAGTTTACAATGAGCAGTTCTTC
j_call: TRBJ2-1
clone_size: -
v_call: TRBV3-1/TRBV3-2
d_call: TRBD2

cdr3_aa: CASSESLRADTQYF
cdr3_nt: TGTGCCAGCAGTGAGTCTCTTCGGGCAGATACGCAGTATTTT
j_call: TRBJ2-3
clone_size: -
v_call: TRBV6-1
d_call: -

cdr3_aa: CASSYWGIAGPHEQFF
cdr3_nt: TGTGCCAGCAGTTACTGGGGAATAGCGGGACCCCATGAGCAGTTCTTC
j_call: TRBJ2-1
clone_size: many
v_call: TRBV6-5
d_call: TRBD2

cdr3_aa: CASIQGGAGTGDEQYF
cdr3_nt: TGTGCCAGCATCCAAGGCGGTGCCGGGACAGGGGACGAGCAGTACTTC
j_call: TRBJ2-7
clone_size: -
v_call: TRBV28
d_call: TRBD1

cdr3_aa: CASSSGTGELFF
cdr3_nt: TGTGCCAGCAGTTCAGGCACCGGGGAGCTGTTTTTT
j_call: TRBJ2-2
clone_size: -
v_call: TRBV12-3/TRBV12-4
d_call: -

cdr3_aa: CASSLRTGRSAEAFF
cdr3_nt: TGTGCCAGCAGCCTCAGGACAGGGAGGTCGGCTGAAGCTTTCTTT
j_call: TRBJ1-1
clone_size: once
v_call: TRBV5-6
d_call: TRBD1

cdr3_aa: CASSQNRLAGELFF
cdr3_nt: TGCGCCAGCAGCCAAAACCGACTAGCAGGGGAGCTGTTTTTT
j_call: TRBJ2-2
clone_size: -
v_call: TRBV4-3
d_call: TRBD2

cdr3_aa: CASSHIPSSGAYEQYF
cdr3_nt: TGTGCCAGCAGCCACATCCCCTCTAGCGGAGCCTACGAGCAGTACTTC
j_call: TRBJ2-7
clone_size: -
v_call: TRBV3-1/TRBV3-2
d_call: TRBD2

cdr3_aa: CASSLSTPGGEQYF
cdr3_nt: TGTGCCAGCAGCCTTTCAACACCAGGGGGCGAGCAGTACTTC
j_call: TRBJ2-7
clone_size: -
v_call: TRBV7-8
d_call: TRBD1

cdr3_aa: CASGRDSGANVLTF
cdr3_nt: TGTGCCAGCGGGAGGGACTCTGGGGCCAACGTCCTGACTTTC
j_call: TRBJ2-6
clone_size: -
v_call: TRBV7-3
d_call: TRBD2

cdr3_aa: CSVAHGNTLSYEQYF
cdr3_nt: TGCAGCGTGGCCCACGGGAACACGTTGTCCTACGAGCAGTACTTC
j_call: TRBJ2-7
clone_size: once
v_call: TRBV29-1
d_call: -

cdr3_aa: CASSLGLAGSWGEQFF
cdr3_nt: TGTGCCAGTAGCCTTGGATTAGCCGGGAGTTGGGGTGAGCAGTTCTTC
j_call: TRBJ2-1
clone_size: few
v_call: TRBV19
d_call: -

cdr3_aa: CASSQTGGIQPQHF
cdr3_nt: TGTGCCAGCAGCCAAACAGGGGGTATTCAGCCCCAGCATTTT
j_call: TRBJ1-5
clone_size: -
v_call: TRBV3-1/TRBV3-2
d_call: TRBD1

cdr3_aa: CAISESRTGINYGYTF
cdr3_nt: TGTGCCATCAGTGAGTCCCGGACAGGAATAAACTATGGCTACACCTTC
j_call: TRBJ1-2
clone_size: -
v_call: TRBV10-3
d_call: TRBD1

cdr3_aa: CASSPQGRPYVGYGYTF
cdr3_nt: TGTGCCAGCAGTCCTCAGGGGAGACCTTATGTTGGCTATGGCTACACCTTC
j_call: TRBJ1-2
clone_size: few
v_call: TRBV27
d_call: -

cdr3_aa: CATSSTRGSREKLFF
cdr3_nt: TGTGCCACCAGCTCAACCCGGGGATCTCGTGAAAAACTGTTTTTT
j_call: TRBJ1-4
clone_size: -
v_call: TRBV15
d_call: -

cdr3_aa: CASSFGDREYF
cdr3_nt: TGTGCCAGCAGCTTCGGGGACAGGGAGTACTTC
j_call: TRBJ2-5
clone_size: -
v_call: TRBV13
d_call: TRBD1

cdr3_aa: CASTNSARNAYNEQFF
cdr3_nt: TGTGCCAGCACAAATAGCGCGAGAAACGCCTACAATGAGCAGTTCTTC
j_call: TRBJ2-1
clone_size: -
v_call: TRBV5-5
d_call: -

cdr3_aa: CASSSYGQGRNSPLHF
cdr3_nt: TGTGCCAGCAGTTCTTACGGACAGGGACGGAATTCACCCCTCCACTTT
j_call: TRBJ1-6
clone_size: -
v_call: TRBV6-2/TRBV6-3
d_call: TRBD1

cdr3_aa: CASSQRSVPCMAGSEAFF
cdr3_nt: TGCGCCAGCAGTCAAAGGTCAGTCCCTTGTATGGCGGGCTCTGAAGCTTTCTTT
j_call: TRBJ1-1
clone_size: once
v_call: TRBV23-1
d_call: -

cdr3_aa: CASSYLDLTSTDTQYF
cdr3_nt: TGTGCCAGCAGTTACCTGGACTTAACAAGCACAGATACGCAGTATTTT
j_call: TRBJ2-3
clone_size: -
v_call: TRBV6-5
d_call: -